Sequencing of this T cell receptor beta chain was carried out in a study of T-cell memory formation after mild COVID-19. Study at large: Each donor largely had its own TCR clusters. Broader study findings: Balance between CD4 and CD8 was seen in clones contracting day 15 to 85, and a CD4+ lean was seen in later expanders. Some clones that responded were present in memory (sampled pre-infection), which suggests cross-reactive memory joined.

This clonotype was observed a handful of times. The antigen is not known. UMIs and sample barcodes were carried by the TCR alpha and TCR beta cDNA libraries that 5'RACE produced using constant-segment primers. Via MiXCR, TCRdb re-called the 5' RACE reads, giving one row per CDR3 protein. The table includes about 390,000 distinct CDR3 sequences, around 20% detected once. This receptor was taken from an adult woman who had mild COVID-19 (a few samples of this study predate the infection). Cell type and time point are not known. The material sequenced was PBMCs or a T cell subset sorted from them (not recorded which).

The CDR3, as DNA: TGTGCCAGCAGTTACTCGTACAAGCGGCCTAGCTACGAGCAGTACTTC. It yields the protein CASSYSYKRPSYEQYF. The rearrangement links TRBV6-2 or TRBV6-3 to TRBJ2-7, with D tentatively TRBD2 (5 bases). Trimming removed 0 bases at V and 3 bases at J, with 15 bases between. The CDR3 is 16 residues long. Germline V gene lookup returns CDR1 MNHEY and CDR2 SVGEGT.